This T cell receptor (beta chain) was recovered during a study of post-analysis software for immune sequencing data. The overall study: Some patients lacked subtype; others had relapsing-remitting, secondary progressive or progressive-relapsing disease. Study results and caveats: Comparison with controls showed significantly lower normalized Chao1 diversity in multiple sclerosis patients. Samples from a shared batch, those prepared together, strongly co-clustered by F measure. Included in a set of four or five TRBV segments more frequent in patients than controls were TRBV5-6, TRBV5-1 and TRBV20-1.

Unique molecular identifiers were present in the TCR beta cDNA libraries. Approximately 450,000 cDNA molecules were recovered from an input of about 1 to 10 million T cells. TCRdb called the PCR reads again in MiXCR, with one record for every CDR3 protein. This table has around 260,000 distinct CDR3 sequences, 35% to 45% appearing once. CDR1 is SGHTA, CDR2 FQGNSA, per germline. Deletions cut 1 base from V and 6 bases from J, with 7 bases between. The CDR3 contains 13 residues. This clonotype was observed many times. What it recognizes is unknown. The sample was blood. The clonotype was recovered from a girl under 18 with multiple sclerosis. V usage is TRBV7-2 and J usage is TRBJ1-5, with D unresolved. CDR3: CASSLESFQPQHF. CDR3 nucleotides: TGTGCCAGCAGCTTAGAATCCTTTCAGCCCCAGCATTTT.